The rows below give T cell receptor beta chains drawn from one sample of a study of blood T cells in healthy people across ages. TCRdb passed the 5' RACE reads through MiXCR, listing each CDR3 protein once. Here the sample spans about 830,000 distinct CDR3 sequences, around 62% being singletons. The sample comprised blood. The receptor source for this set is a man aged 30 to 39 in good health. Both conserved end residues are part of each CDR3. D genes are given only for firm matches. Some rows have no size entry. The others give once, few or many, or a class for an expanded clone.

d_call j_call clone_size v_call cdr3_aa cdr3_nt
NA TRBJ2-7 NA TRBV29-1 CSAEVSYEQYF TGCAGCGCTGAAGTTTCCTACGAGCAGTACTTC
NA TRBJ2-4 NA TRBV20-1 CSARVPGQGHTSGGLAKNIQYF TGCAGTGCTAGAGTCCCGGGACAGGGGCATACTAGCGGGGGACTAGCCAAAAACATTCAGTACTTC
NA TRBJ2-6 few TRBV4-3 CASSQVHFSGANVLTF TGCGCCAGCAGCCAAGTTCACTTCTCTGGGGCCAACGTCCTGACTTTC
NA TRBJ2-1 once TRBV3-1 CASSQGLTALSYNEQFF TGTGCCAGCAGCCAAGGCTTGACTGCTCTCTCCTACAATGAGCAGTTCTTC
NA TRBJ2-6 NA TRBV7-2 CASSFDSSSGANVLTF TGTGCCAGCAGCTTTGACAGCAGCTCTGGGGCCAACGTCCTGACTTTC
NA TRBJ2-5 NA TRBV7-8 CASSYRGGAGETQYF TGTGCCAGCAGCTATAGAGGGGGGGCCGGAGAGACCCAGTACTTC
NA TRBJ1-2 NA TRBV11-1 CASSLSLQGPGYTF TGTGCCAGCAGCTTAAGTTTACAGGGTCCTGGCTACACCTTC
NA TRBJ1-2 few TRBV6-5 CASSKTGDYGYTF TGTGCCAGCAGTAAAACAGGAGACTATGGCTACACCTTC
TRBD1 TRBJ1-2 NA TRBV4-2 CASSQPDRDNGYTF TGTGCCAGCAGCCAACCCGACAGGGATAATGGCTACACCTTC
TRBD2 TRBJ2-3 NA TRBV27 CASSLRGGAATTLYF TGTGCCAGCAGTTTGCGCGGGGGGGCAGCCACCACCTTGTATTTT
NA TRBJ2-6 few TRBV12-3/TRBV12-4 CASSPGSVGANVLTF TGTGCCAGCAGCCCAGGGTCGGTTGGGGCCAACGTCCTGACTTTC
NA TRBJ2-7 NA TRBV4-3 CASSQGKGLGAQYF TGCGCCAGCAGCCAAGGGAAGGGCCTGGGGGCCCAGTACTTC
NA TRBJ2-5 NA TRBV27 CASSLRGIGVAQYF TGTGCCAGCAGTTTAAGGGGGATCGGTGTGGCCCAGTACTTC
TRBD2 TRBJ2-1 NA TRBV2 CASSEVAGGTSSYNEQFF TGTGCCAGCAGTGAAGTAGCGGGGGGGACTAGCTCCTACAATGAGCAGTTCTTC
NA TRBJ2-7 NA TRBV20-1 CSATQGEQYF TGCAGTGCTACTCAGGGCGAGCAGTACTTC
NA TRBJ1-2 NA TRBV6-2/TRBV6-3 CASSQQGSYGYTF TGTGCCAGCAGTCAACAGGGAAGCTATGGCTACACCTTC
NA TRBJ2-1 NA TRBV25-1 CASSEFLGKNEQFF TGTGCCAGCAGTGAATTCTTGGGGAAGAATGAGCAGTTCTTC
NA TRBJ2-1 NA TRBV15 CATSRPRVNDEQFF TGTGCCACCAGCAGACCTAGGGTTAATGATGAGCAGTTCTTC
NA TRBJ2-7 NA TRBV20-1 CSASSLGIHYEQYF TGCAGTGCCAGCAGTTTGGGCATTCACTACGAGCAGTACTTC
NA TRBJ1-5 NA TRBV24-1 CATTQGLNQPQHF TGTGCCACCACCCAGGGCCTAAATCAGCCCCAGCATTTT
TRBD2 TRBJ2-1 NA TRBV20-1 CRAGRDPYNEQFF TGCAGGGCGGGGAGGGACCCCTACAATGAGCAGTTCTTC
NA TRBJ1-1 NA TRBV29-1 CSVEDPGGVTEAFF TGCAGCGTTGAAGATCCGGGGGGAGTGACTGAAGCTTTCTTT
NA TRBJ1-4 NA TRBV30 CAWMGGSRKLFF TGTGCCTGGATGGGGGGGAGTCGAAAACTGTTTTTT
NA TRBJ2-3 NA TRBV5-1 CASSLNSEYGDTQYF TGCGCCAGCAGCTTGAACAGCGAATATGGAGATACGCAGTATTTT
NA TRBJ1-5 few TRBV20-1 CSARDEKRDYSNQPQHF TGCAGTGCTAGAGATGAAAAACGGGATTATAGCAATCAGCCCCAGCATTTT
TRBD1 TRBJ2-2 NA TRBV4-3 CASSQWTGVNTGELFF TGCGCCAGCAGCCAGTGGACAGGTGTGAACACCGGGGAGCTGTTTTTT
TRBD2 TRBJ2-2 NA TRBV6-5 CASRAGGITGELFF TGTGCCAGCAGGGCGGGGGGCATCACCGGGGAGCTGTTTTTT
NA TRBJ2-1 few TRBV10-3 CAIMEAYNEQFF TGTGCCATCATGGAAGCCTACAATGAGCAGTTCTTC
NA TRBJ2-5 NA TRBV7-2 CASSFLRGSQETQYF TGTGCCAGCAGCTTCTTACGGGGGTCCCAAGAGACCCAGTACTTC
NA TRBJ2-5 NA TRBV7-2 CASLVGGRETQYF TGTGCCAGCCTGGTGGGGGGCAGGGAGACCCAGTACTTC
TRBD2 TRBJ2-3 NA TRBV5-1 CASSRDTSGTDTQYF TGCGCCAGCAGCCGGGACACTAGCGGTACAGATACGCAGTATTTT
NA TRBJ1-2 NA TRBV24-1 CATSETGGDYGYTF TGTGCCACCAGTGAAACCGGGGGAGACTATGGCTACACCTTC
TRBD1 TRBJ2-7 NA TRBV7-2 CASSLEGAGSAYEQYF TGTGCCAGCAGCTTAGAGGGGGCAGGGTCCGCCTACGAGCAGTACTTC
NA TRBJ2-1 NA TRBV7-2 CASSFGTPNEQFF TGTGCCAGCAGCTTTGGGACCCCAAATGAGCAGTTCTTC
NA TRBJ1-2 NA TRBV7-2 CASSLARASLYGYTF TGTGCCAGCAGCTTAGCGAGGGCCAGTCTCTATGGCTACACCTTC
TRBD2 TRBJ2-5 NA TRBV20-1 CSAREGWSPGRSGFQETQYF TGCAGTGCTAGAGAGGGCTGGTCCCCGGGTCGTAGCGGGTTCCAAGAGACCCAGTACTTC
NA TRBJ2-5 NA TRBV5-1 CASSFWGVTQYF TGCGCCAGCAGCTTCTGGGGAGTGACCCAGTACTTC
TRBD1 TRBJ2-7 few TRBV10-3 CAISRTGASYEQYF TGTGCCATCAGTCGGACAGGGGCCTCCTACGAGCAGTACTTC
TRBD1 TRBJ2-5 NA TRBV6-1 CASSEFDRGETQYF TGTGCCAGCAGTGAATTCGACAGGGGAGAGACCCAGTACTTC
TRBD2 TRBJ2-1 NA TRBV28 CASSPTPGTSSNEQFF TGTGCCAGCAGTCCCACACCCGGGACTAGCAGCAATGAGCAGTTCTTC
NA TRBJ2-6 NA TRBV6-6 CASSQGAGSGANVLTF TGTGCCAGCAGCCAAGGGGCAGGGAGCGGGGCCAACGTCCTGACTTTC
TRBD2 TRBJ2-1 few TRBV7-3 CASSLLLAGVYNEQFF TGTGCCAGCAGCTTACTACTAGCGGGGGTGTACAATGAGCAGTTCTTC
TRBD1 TRBJ2-5 once TRBV6-6 CASSYSRQGAGETQYF TGTGCCAGCAGTTACTCCAGACAGGGGGCAGGGGAGACCCAGTACTTC
TRBD2 TRBJ2-1 NA TRBV7-2 CASSLYGTTAYNEQFF TGTGCCAGCAGCTTATACGGGACTACCGCCTACAATGAGCAGTTCTTC
NA TRBJ1-2 many TRBV27 CASRHYFSGTNYGYTF TGTGCCAGCAGGCACTATTTCTCCGGGACAAACTATGGCTACACCTTC
TRBD1 TRBJ2-3 once TRBV6-5 CASSYHSPGQGTDTQYF TGTGCCAGCAGTTACCACTCCCCGGGACAGGGTACAGATACGCAGTATTTT